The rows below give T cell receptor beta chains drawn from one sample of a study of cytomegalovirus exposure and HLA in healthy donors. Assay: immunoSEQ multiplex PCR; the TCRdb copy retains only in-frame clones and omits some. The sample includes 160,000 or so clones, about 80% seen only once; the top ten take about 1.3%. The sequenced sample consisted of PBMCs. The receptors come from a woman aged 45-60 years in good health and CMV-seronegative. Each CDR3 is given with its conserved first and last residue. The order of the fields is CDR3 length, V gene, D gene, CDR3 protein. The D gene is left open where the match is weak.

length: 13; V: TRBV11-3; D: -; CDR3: CASSFTALGELFF
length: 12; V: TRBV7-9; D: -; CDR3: CASSLVADTQYF
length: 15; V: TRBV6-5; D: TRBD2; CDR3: CASRSGGLAEYEQYF
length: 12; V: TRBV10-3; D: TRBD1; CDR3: CAISLGGSPLHF
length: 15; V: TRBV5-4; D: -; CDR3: CASSLELLLNYGYTF
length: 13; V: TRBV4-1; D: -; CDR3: CASSQGLDNEQFF
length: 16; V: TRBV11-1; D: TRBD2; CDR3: CASSFRLAESSYEQYF
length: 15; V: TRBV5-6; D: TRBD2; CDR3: CASRGLAGGPYEQYF
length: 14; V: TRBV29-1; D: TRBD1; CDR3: CSAGGTGGAYEQYF
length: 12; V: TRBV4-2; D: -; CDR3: CASSQGTEKLFF
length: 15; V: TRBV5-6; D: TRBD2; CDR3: CASSLVSLAGYEQYF